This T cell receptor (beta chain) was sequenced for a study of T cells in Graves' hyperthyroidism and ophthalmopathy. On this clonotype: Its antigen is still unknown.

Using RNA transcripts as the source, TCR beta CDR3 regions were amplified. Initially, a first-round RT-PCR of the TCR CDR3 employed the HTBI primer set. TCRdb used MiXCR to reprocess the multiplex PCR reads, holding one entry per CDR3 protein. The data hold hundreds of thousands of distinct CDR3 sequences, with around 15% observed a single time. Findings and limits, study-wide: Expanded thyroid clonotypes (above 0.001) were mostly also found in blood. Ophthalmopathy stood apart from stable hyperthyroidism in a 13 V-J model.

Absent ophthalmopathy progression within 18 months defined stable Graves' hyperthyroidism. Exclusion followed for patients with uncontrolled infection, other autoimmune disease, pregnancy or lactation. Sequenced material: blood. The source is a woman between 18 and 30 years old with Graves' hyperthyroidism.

CDR3 protein: CASKEDGYNQPQHF. CDR3 nucleotide sequence: TGTGCCAGCAAAGAGGACGGTTACAATCAGCCCCAGCATTTT. The chain is built from TRBV6-1 and TRBJ1-5; no definite D call. V gave up 7 bases and J gave up 3 bases, with 13 bases separating them. The CDR3 extends over 14 amino acids. Looked up from germline, CDR1 is MNHNS and CDR2 is SASEGT.